The subject of this entry is one T cell receptor beta chain. This clonotype was counted only a few times. The antigen it binds to is not known. Base-call qualities are not available, and no considerably larger clone is one nucleotide away. Trimming at the junction amounts to 1 base on V and 8 bases on J, and the germline ends lie 11 bases apart. Taken from the germline V gene, the CDR1 and CDR2 loops are LGHNA and YNFKEQ. The CDR3 sequence holds 14 residues, the cysteine and phenylalanine included. The entry retains the CDR3 DNA only, 42 bases that are in frame from base 1. These data come from a study of regulatory T cells in long-lasting Graves disease (dated by TCRdb to the early 2020s). The study in broad terms: Antithyroid drugs had been taken for less than 3 months by newly diagnosed Graves' disease patients. The study was conducted in China and was registered as a clinical trial. This study used TCR sequencing and RNA sequencing of peripheral blood to compare persistent Graves' disease patients against newly diagnosed Graves' disease patients. A total of roughly 35 samples underwent TCR sequencing: around 13 from persistent and around 20 from newly diagnosed Graves' disease patients.

The time point label for this specimen denotes: newly diagnosed GD, antithyroid drugs for less than 3 months. For both TCR sequencing and RNA sequencing, RNA was extracted from PBMCs in TRIzol. Graves' disease was diagnosed according to American Thyroid Association guidelines. Patients for the study were recruited at an endocrinology department in Xi'an, China. From each patient, around 9.3 milliliters of peripheral blood was collected into an EDTA anticoagulant tube. Ficoll Paque Plus density gradient separation was used to isolate PBMCs, and no further T cell sorting was performed. An Agilent 2100 Bioanalyzer and agarose gel were used to check RNA quality, and a NanoDrop 2000 was used to measure RNA concentration. On the study overall, not on this receptor specifically: Compared with newly diagnosed patients, patients with persistent Graves' disease had lower TCR Shannon entropy and fewer highly expanded clones, which suggests clonal expansion. Sequencing and analysis were restricted to the TCR beta chain. Patients with persistent disease shared more public clonotypes (around 2,500) than newly diagnosed patients did (more than 900). Preferential use of TRBV28, TRBJ1-2 and TRBJ2-5 was observed in persistent disease, whereas TRBV20-1 and TRBJ2-1 were favored in newly diagnosed disease. The small sample size was acknowledged by the authors as a limitation that may reduce accuracy. Only peripheral blood was studied, because thyroid tissue, the primary lesion, was inaccessible.

Library preparation used multiplex PCR. Sequencing used an Illumina HiSeq 4000. To build TCR beta libraries, CDR3 regions were amplified by Arm-PCR using iRepertoire HTBI primers. Before sequencing, the PCR products went through gel purification. The paper's data handling went like this. A total of 62 TRBV and 14 TRBJ segments were identified across samples and were used for gene usage analysis of CDR3 amino acid clonotypes. COPE and FqMerger were used to merge filtered high-quality paired reads into contigs. BLAST was used to align contigs to IMGT TRBV, TRBD and TRBJ reference genes, with CDR3 defined following IMGT. Any clonotype with a frequency above 0.1% was counted as a highly expanded clone. Repertoire diversity was measured by Shannon entropy, and V-J evenness by the Gini coefficient. Public clonotypes were defined as clonotypes shared by more than one individual. Through fastp at Q25 and MiXCR, TCRdb rebuilt clones from the public reads, retaining in-frame beta chains. CDR3 protein duplicates are merged, each entry listing the most common genes and DNA. TCRdb's processing, not the authors' own work, is the source of the V and J calls. A total of 500,000 or so distinct CDR3 sequences appear in this sample, around 16% of them only once. More than 20% of the sample lies in the top ten.

The sample also formed part of further work on T cells in Graves' hyperthyroidism and ophthalmopathy. As noted in the second study: A patient counted as having stable Graves' hyperthyroidism if no progression to ophthalmopathy occurred over 18 months of follow-up. Hyperthyroidism patients were newly diagnosed, with disease duration under 2 months, and aged 18 to 65 years. The study excluded patients with uncontrolled infections, other autoimmune diseases, pregnancy or lactation. Diagnoses were established on the basis of clinical symptoms, serum thyroxine and TRAb, thyroid ultrasound, and orbital computed tomography. The first round of RT-PCR for the TCR CDR3 was performed with the HTBI primer set and the Qiagen OneStep RT-PCR kit. Most expanded thyroid clonotypes (frequency above 0.001) were also detected in blood, a finding suggesting that blood repertoires may reflect thyroid immune responses. Ophthalmopathy was separated from stable hyperthyroidism by a 13 V-J signature model, with approximately 86% sensitivity and 81% to 83% specificity obtained in cross-validation and 80%/75% obtained in testing. In validation, the model predicted progression to ophthalmopathy a median of approximately 6.6 months before onset, with approximately 70% sensitivity and nearly 75% specificity. To identify TCR V-J signatures that set the groups apart, the researchers used a discovery cohort of more than 95 patients, made up of roughly 45 with Graves' ophthalmopathy and 57 with stable Graves' hyperthyroidism. Prospective prediction of ophthalmopathy was tested in an independent validation cohort consisting of about 20 hyperthyroidism patients and around 17 patients who later progressed to ophthalmopathy. For training and testing, the 100 or so patients in the discovery cohort were randomly divided in a 7:3 ratio. The study also compared thyroid tissue and blood T-cell repertoires from more than 5 Graves' hyperthyroidism patients. After sampling, hyperthyroidism patients received methimazole starting at 30 mg daily, and ophthalmopathy patients received high-dose intravenous methylprednisolone. A second multiplex PCR round built the libraries, followed by size selection and purification. Paired-end sequencing of the libraries was performed with 100 bp reads on an Illumina HiSeq2000. SOAPnuke was used to process the raw data, with reads discarded if the reads contained adapters or uncalled bases, had a mean Phred below 15, or lacked an exact constant-primer or identifier match. High-quality paired reads were merged with COPE v1.2.5, and unique nucleotide sequences were defined as clonotypes. Clonotypes were aligned to IMGT TRBV, TRBD and TRBJ reference segments using MiTCR v1.1. Only V-J combinations with frequency above 0.0001, covering roughly 99% of repertoires, were analysed. The TCS score was defined as the ratio of F50 (clonal expansion) to E x V (chaos), calculated using BLOSUM62-based TCRdist between CDR3 peptides within each V-J. Welch's t-statistics and random forest reduced around 520 V-J features to 13, which were used in a naive Bayes classifier (R e1071). Sample size was not statistically predetermined, and blinding of investigators to group allocation was not performed. TCR Vbeta CDR3 sequencing of 120 to 150 peripheral blood samples (over 40 ophthalmopathy, some 75 hyperthyroidism and approximately 17 progressor patients) is reported in the paper.

The clonotype originates from a woman aged 35 to 59 with Graves disease. Donor details come from another sample of the same person, matched by shared clones. The chain couples TRBV4-2 to TRBJ1-4, with the identity of the D gene unclear. Here the sequenced sample was peripheral blood mononuclear cells (PBMCs), taken at new diagnosis, from a patient treated with antithyroid drugs. This receptor has the CDR3 CASSQVGMGEKLFF. The DNA is as follows: TGTGCCAGCAGCCAAGTTGGCATGGGGGAAAAACTGTTTTTT.